Listed below are T cell receptor beta chains from one sample, sequenced in a study of blood T cell repertoires in COVID-19. The assay was immunoSEQ multiplex PCR, and TCRdb's table has in-frame clones only and misses some. This table has roughly 410,000 clones, over 75% appearing once. Sequences were obtained from peripheral blood. These receptors were taken from a woman aged 40 to 50 with COVID-19, enrolled during active disease. The CDR3 runs from the conserved cysteine through the conserved F or W. The order of the fields is CDR3 length, V gene, clone size, D gene, J gene, CDR3 protein, CDR3 DNA. The D gene is left open where the match is weak. The size of a clone is reported for some rows only, either as once, few or many, or as a class for expanded clones.

>16|TRBV11-2|few|NA|TRBJ2-2
CASSLNLPQGTGELFF
TGTGCCAGCAGCTTAAATCTTCCCCAGGGCACCGGGGAGCTGTTTTTT
>15|TRBV28|NA|NA|TRBJ1-2
CASSFWQGSQYGYTF
TGTGCCAGCAGTTTTTGGCAGGGAAGCCAGTATGGCTACACCTTC
>15|TRBV10-3|NA|NA|TRBJ2-2
CAISEGLIPTGELFF
TGTGCCATCAGTGAGGGACTAATTCCCACCGGGGAGCTGTTTTTT
>15|TRBV5-1|NA|NA|TRBJ1-1
CASSPQGFPNTEAFF
TGCGCCAGCAGCCCCCAGGGGTTTCCGAACACTGAAGCTTTCTTT
>13|TRBV3-1/TRBV3-2|NA|NA|TRBJ2-7
CASSQVGGYEQYF
TGTGCCAGCAGCCAAGTCGGAGGCTACGAGCAGTACTTC
>14|TRBV6-5|NA|NA|TRBJ1-2
CASIATGSAYGYTF
TGTGCCAGCATTGCGACTGGAAGTGCCTATGGCTACACCTTC
>14|TRBV9|NA|TRBD2|TRBJ2-7
CASSVGAGGGEQYF
TGTGCCAGCAGCGTAGGGGCGGGAGGGGGCGAGCAGTACTTC
>15|TRBV19|few|NA|TRBJ1-2
CASSVFGTPNYGYTF
TGTGCCAGTAGTGTCTTCGGGACACCGAACTATGGCTACACCTTC
>11|TRBV20-1|NA|NA|TRBJ1-2
CSPSPSYGYTF
TGCAGTCCCAGTCCCTCCTATGGCTACACCTTC
>15|TRBV4-3|NA|NA|TRBJ2-5
CASSQTLGSAETQYF
TGCGCCAGCAGCCAAACACTAGGGTCTGCGGAGACCCAGTACTTC
>13|TRBV6-5|NA|NA|TRBJ2-5
CASSSDLRGTQYF
TGTGCCAGCAGTTCCGACCTCAGAGGGACCCAGTACTTC